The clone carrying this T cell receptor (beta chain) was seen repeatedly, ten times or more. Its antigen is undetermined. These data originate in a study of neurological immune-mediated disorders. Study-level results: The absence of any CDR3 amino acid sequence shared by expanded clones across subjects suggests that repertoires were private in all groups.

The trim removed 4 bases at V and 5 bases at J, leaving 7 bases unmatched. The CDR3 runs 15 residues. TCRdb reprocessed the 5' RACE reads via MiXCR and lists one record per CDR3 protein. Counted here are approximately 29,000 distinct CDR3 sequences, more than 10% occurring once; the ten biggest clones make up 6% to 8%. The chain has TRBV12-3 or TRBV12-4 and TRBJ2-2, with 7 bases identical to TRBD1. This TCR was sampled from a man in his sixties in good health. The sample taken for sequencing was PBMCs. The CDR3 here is CASSWGTAITGELFF. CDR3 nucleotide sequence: TGTGCCAGCAGTTGGGGGACAGCAATAACCGGGGAGCTGTTTTTT.